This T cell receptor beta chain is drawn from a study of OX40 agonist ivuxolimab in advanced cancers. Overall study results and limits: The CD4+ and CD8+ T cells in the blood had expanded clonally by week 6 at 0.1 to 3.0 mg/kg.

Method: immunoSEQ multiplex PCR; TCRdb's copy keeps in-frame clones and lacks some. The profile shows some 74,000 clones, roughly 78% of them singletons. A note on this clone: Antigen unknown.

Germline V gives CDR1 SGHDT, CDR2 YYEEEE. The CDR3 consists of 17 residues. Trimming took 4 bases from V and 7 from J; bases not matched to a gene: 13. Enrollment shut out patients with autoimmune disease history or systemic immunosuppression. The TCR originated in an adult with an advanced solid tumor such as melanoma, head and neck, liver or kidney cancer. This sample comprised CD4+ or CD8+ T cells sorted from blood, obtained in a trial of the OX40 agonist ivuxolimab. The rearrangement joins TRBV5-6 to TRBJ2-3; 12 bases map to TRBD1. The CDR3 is CASSRDRGRGYPYTQYF. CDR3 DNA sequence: TGTGCCAGCAGCCGGGACAGGGGGCGCGGGTATCCTTATACGCAGTATTTT.